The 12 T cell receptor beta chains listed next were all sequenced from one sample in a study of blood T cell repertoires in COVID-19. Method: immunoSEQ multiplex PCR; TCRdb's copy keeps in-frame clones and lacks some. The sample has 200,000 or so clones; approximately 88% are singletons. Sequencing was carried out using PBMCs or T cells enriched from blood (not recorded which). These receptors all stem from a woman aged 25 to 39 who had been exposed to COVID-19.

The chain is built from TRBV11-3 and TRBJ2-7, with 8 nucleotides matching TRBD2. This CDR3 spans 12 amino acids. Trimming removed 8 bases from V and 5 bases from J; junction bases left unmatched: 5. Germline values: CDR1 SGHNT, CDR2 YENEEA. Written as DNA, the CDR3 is TGTGCCAGCGGGACTAGACAGGACGAGCAGTACTTC. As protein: CASGTRQDEQYF.

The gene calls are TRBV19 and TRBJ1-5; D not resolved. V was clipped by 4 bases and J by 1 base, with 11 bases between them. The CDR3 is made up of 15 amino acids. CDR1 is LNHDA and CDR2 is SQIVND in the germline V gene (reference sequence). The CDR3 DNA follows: TGTGCCAGTAGTAAGGAGGGTGGAAGCAATCAGCCCCAGCATTTT. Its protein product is CASSKEGGSNQPQHF.

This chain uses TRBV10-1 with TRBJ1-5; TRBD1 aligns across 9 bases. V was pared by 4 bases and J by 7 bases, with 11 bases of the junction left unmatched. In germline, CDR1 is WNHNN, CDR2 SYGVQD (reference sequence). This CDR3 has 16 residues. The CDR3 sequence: CASSGPGQGGGQPQHF. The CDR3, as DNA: TGCGCCAGCAGTGGCCCGGGACAGGGAGGAGGACAGCCCCAGCATTTT.

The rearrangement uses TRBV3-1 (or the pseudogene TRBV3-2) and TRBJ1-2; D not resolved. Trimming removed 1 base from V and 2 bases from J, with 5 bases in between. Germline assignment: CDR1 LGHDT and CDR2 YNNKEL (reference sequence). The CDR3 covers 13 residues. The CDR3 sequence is CASSQGINYGYTF. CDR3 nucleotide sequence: TGTGCCAGCAGCCAAGGTATCAACTATGGCTACACCTTC.

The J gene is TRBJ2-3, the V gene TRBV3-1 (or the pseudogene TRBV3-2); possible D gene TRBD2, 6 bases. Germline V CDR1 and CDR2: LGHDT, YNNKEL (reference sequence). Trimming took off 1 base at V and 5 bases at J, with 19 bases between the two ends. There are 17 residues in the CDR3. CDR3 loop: CASSQGTSLDWLDTQYF. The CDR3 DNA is TGTGCCAGCAGCCAAGGAACTAGCCTAGATTGGTTAGATACGCAGTATTTT.

The CDR3 loop is CSARPPLEQYF. CDR3 nucleotide sequence: TGCAGTGCTAGACCCCCCTTGGAGCAGTACTTC. The chain uses TRBV20-1 and TRBJ2-7, with unresolved D. Germline CDR1 and CDR2: DFQATT and SNEGSKA (reference sequence). This CDR3 comprises 11 residues. V lost 2 bases and J 7 bases, leaving 9 bases between the germline ends.

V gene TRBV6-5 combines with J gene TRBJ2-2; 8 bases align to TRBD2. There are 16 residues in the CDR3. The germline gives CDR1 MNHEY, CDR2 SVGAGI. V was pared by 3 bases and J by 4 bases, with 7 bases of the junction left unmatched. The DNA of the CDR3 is TGTGCCAGCAGTTATCTTCTAGCGGGCGCCACCGGGGAGCTGTTTTTT. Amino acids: CASSYLLAGATGELFF.

The CDR3 DNA is TGTGCCAGCAGCTTAGAGGGTACAGGGGAGACCCAGTACTTC. Amino acids: CASSLEGTGETQYF. This chain joins TRBV7-9 and TRBJ2-5, with D perhaps matching TRBD1 (6 bases). In germline, CDR1 is SEHNR, CDR2 FQNEAQ (reference sequence). V was clipped by 1 base and J by 5 bases, with 11 bases between them. The length of the CDR3 is 14 residues.

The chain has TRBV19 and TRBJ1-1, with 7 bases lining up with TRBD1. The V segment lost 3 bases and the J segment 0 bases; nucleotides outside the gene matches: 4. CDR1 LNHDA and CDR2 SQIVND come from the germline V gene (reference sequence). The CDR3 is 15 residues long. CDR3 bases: TGTGCCAGTAGTATGACAGGGTCGATGAACACTGAAGCTTTCTTT. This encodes CASSMTGSMNTEAFF.

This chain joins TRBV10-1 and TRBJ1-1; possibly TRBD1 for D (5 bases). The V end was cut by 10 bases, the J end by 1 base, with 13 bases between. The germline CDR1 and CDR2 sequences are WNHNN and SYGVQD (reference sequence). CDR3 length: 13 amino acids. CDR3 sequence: CATQDTQNTEAFF. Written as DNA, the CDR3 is TGCGCCACCCAGGACACACAGAACACTGAAGCTTTCTTT.

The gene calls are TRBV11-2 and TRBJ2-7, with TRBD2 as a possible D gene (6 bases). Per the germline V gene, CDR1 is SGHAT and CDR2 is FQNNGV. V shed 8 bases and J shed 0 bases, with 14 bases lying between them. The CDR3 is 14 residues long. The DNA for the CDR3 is TGTGCCAGCTCCCGGGACTTCAACTCCTACGAGCAGTACTTC. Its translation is CASSRDFNSYEQYF. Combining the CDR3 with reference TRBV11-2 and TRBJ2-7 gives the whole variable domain EAGVAQSPRYKIIEKRQSVAFWCNPISGHATLYWYQQILGQGPKLLIQFQNNGVVDDSQLPKDRFSAERLKGVDSTLKIQPAKLEDSAVYLCASSRDFNSYEQYFGPGTRLTVT.

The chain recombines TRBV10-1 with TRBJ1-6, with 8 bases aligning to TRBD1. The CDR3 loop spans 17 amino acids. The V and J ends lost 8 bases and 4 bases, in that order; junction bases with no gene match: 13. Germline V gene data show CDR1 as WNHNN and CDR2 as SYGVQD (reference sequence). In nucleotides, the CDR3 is TGCGCCAGCCGAAAGCCAGACAGGGGCGGTTATAATTCACCCCTCCACTTT. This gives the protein CASRKPDRGGYNSPLHF.